Detailed here is one T cell receptor beta chain. The record originates from a study of T-cell reconstitution after alpha-beta-depleted transplantation in children. With 1 base clipped from V and 5 bases from J, the junction kept 7 bases outside the gene matches. CDR3 size: 16 residues. Per the germline V gene, CDR1 is LNHNV and CDR2 is YYDKDF (reference sequence). Unique molecular identifiers were incorporated into the prepared TCRbeta library. TCRdb itself ran the PCR reads through MiXCR, one entry per CDR3 protein. Of about 690,000 distinct CDR3 sequences listed, about 15% are singletons. The sequence was obtained from a human donor who donated a stem cell graft to a child with acute myeloid leukemia. The material was PBMCs from the stem cell graft donor, obtained from the stem cell graft. The rearrangement uses TRBV15 and TRBJ2-2; 7 bases map to TRBD2. The CDR3 DNA reads as TGTGCCACCAGCAGAGGGGGCGGGGGAAGAACCGGGGAGCTGTTTTTT. It is translated as CATSRGGGGRTGELFF.